There are a few counts of the clone carrying this T cell receptor beta chain. Generated by immunoSEQ multiplex PCR, the TCRdb table keeps only in-frame clones and is missing some. The sample holds 150,000 or so clones; 88% are singletons and the top ten take about 4%. This entry is derived from a study of radiation and T cells in renal cell carcinoma. Indicated time point: baseline pretreatment blood. This sample's treatment: 15 Gy SBRT to primary tumor, nephrectomy 4 weeks later. The patient's renal cell carcinoma had clear cell pathology. Trimming cost V 5 bases and J 7 bases; bases outside gene matches: 5. This CDR3 has 13 amino acids. Germline V gives CDR1 GTSNPN, CDR2 SVGIG (reference sequence).

V gene TRBV30 combines with J gene TRBJ1-4, with 9 bases fitting TRBD1. This clonotype was sampled from a woman aged 65 to 85 with renal cell carcinoma. Sequencing was performed on blood, taken from a patient whose treatment included radiotherapy and nephrectomy. The CDR3 loop is CAWSGTGPEKLFF. DNA of the CDR3: TGTGCCTGGTCCGGGACAGGGCCTGAAAAACTGTTTTTT.